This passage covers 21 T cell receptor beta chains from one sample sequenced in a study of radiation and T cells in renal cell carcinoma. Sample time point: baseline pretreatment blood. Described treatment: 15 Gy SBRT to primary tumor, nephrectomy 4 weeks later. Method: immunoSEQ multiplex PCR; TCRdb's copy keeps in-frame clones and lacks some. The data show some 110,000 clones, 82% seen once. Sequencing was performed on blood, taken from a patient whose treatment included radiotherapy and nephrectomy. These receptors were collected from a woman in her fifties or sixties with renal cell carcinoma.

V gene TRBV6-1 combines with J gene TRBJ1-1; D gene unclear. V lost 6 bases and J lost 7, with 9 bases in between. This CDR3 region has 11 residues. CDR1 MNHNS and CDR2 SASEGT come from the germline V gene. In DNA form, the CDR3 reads TGTGCCAGCAGCTGGATCGGTGAAGCTTTCTTT. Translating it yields CASSWIGEAFF.

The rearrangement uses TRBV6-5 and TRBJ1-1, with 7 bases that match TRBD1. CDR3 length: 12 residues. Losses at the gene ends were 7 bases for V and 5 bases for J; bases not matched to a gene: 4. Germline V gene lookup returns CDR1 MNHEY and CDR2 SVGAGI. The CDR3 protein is CASISRGTEAFF. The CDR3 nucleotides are TGTGCCAGCATTAGCAGGGGGACTGAAGCTTTCTTT.

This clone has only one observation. CDR3: CASSLGGQGNQPQHF. Here the CDR3 DNA reads TGTGCCAGCAGTTTAGGGGGACAGGGCAATCAGCCCCAGCATTTT. The chain is built from TRBV28 and TRBJ1-5; TRBD1 matches 8 bases. The germline V gene has CDR1 MDHEN and CDR2 SYDVKM. Trimming at V came to 2 bases and at J to 2 bases, leaving 2 bases not matched to a gene. The CDR3 sequence is 15 residues long.

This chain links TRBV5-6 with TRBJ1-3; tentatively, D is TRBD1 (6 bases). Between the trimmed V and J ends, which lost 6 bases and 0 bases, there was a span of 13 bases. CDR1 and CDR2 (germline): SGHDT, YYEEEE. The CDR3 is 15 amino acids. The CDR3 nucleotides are TGTGCCAGCACCACAGGGATCCTCTCTGGAAACACCATATATTTT. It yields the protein CASTTGILSGNTIYF.

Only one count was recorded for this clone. The CDR3 here is CASRDSSYNSPLHF. The CDR3 bases are TGTGCCAGCCGGGACAGCTCCTATAATTCACCCCTCCACTTT. The genes are TRBV19 and TRBJ1-6, with 7 nucleotides matching TRBD1. The CDR3 is made up of 14 amino acids. In germline, CDR1 is LNHDA, CDR2 SQIVND (reference sequence). Losses at the gene ends were 9 bases for V and 0 bases for J; bases not matched to a gene: 2.

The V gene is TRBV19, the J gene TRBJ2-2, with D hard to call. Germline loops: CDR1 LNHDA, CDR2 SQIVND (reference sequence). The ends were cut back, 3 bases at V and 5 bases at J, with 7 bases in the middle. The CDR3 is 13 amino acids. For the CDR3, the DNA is TGTGCCAGTAGTATCGCCCGTACCGGGGAGCTGTTTTTT. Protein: CASSIARTGELFF.

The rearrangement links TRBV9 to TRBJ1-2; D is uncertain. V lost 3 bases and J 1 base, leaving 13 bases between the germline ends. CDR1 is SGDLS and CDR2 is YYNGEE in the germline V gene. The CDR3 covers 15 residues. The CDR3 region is CASSADGSINYGYTF. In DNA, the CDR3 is TGTGCCAGCAGCGCCGACGGCTCAATTAACTATGGCTACACCTTC.

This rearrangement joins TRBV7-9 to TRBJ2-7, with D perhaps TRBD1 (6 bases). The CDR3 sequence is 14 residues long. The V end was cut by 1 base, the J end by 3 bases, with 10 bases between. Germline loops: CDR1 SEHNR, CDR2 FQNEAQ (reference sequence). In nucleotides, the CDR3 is TGTGCCAGCAGCTTAGTTACAGGGAGCTACGAGCAGTACTTC. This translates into CASSLVTGSYEQYF.

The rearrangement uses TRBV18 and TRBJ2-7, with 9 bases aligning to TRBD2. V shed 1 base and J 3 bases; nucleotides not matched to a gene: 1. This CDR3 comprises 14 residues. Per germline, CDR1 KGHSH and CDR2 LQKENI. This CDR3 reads CASSPRREGYEQYF. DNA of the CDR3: TGTGCCAGCTCACCACGGCGGGAGGGCTACGAGCAGTACTTC.

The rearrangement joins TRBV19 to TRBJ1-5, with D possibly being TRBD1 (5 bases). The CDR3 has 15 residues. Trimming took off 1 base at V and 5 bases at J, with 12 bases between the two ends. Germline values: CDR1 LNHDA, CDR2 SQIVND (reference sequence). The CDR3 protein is CASSIAGGVDQPQHF. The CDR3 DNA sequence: TGTGCCAGTAGTATAGCTGGGGGTGTGGATCAGCCCCAGCATTTT.

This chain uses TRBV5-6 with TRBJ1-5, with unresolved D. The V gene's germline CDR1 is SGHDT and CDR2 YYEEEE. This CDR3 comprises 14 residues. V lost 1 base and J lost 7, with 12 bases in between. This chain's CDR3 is CASSLRAESQPQHF. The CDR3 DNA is TGTGCCAGCAGCTTGCGGGCAGAATCACAGCCCCAGCATTTT.

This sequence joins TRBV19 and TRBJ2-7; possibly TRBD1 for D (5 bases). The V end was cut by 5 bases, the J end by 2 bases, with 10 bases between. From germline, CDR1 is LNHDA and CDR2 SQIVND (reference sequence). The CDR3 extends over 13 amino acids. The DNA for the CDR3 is TGTGCCAGTAGTCCCGGACAAACCTACGAGCAGTACTTC. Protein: CASSPGQTYEQYF.

The DNA for the CDR3 is TGCAGCGTTGAGCCCCAGGCTGGAAACACCATATATTTT. It is translated as CSVEPQAGNTIYF. The chain recombines TRBV29-1 with TRBJ1-3; D unresolved. Germline CDR1 SQVTM, CDR2 ANQGSEA. This CDR3 has 13 residues. Between the trimmed V and J ends, which lost 3 bases and 2 bases, there was a span of 8 bases.

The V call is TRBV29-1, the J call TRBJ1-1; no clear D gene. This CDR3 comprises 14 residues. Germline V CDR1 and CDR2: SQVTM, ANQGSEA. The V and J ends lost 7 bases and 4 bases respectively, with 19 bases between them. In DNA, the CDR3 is TGCAGCGCTGCTGGATCAACGAGAGGCACTGAAGCTTTCTTT. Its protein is CSAAGSTRGTEAFF.

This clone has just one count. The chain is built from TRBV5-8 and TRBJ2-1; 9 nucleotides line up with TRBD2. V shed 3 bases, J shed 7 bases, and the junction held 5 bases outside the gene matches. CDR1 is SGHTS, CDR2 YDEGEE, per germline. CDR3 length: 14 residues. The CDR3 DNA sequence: TGTGCCAGCAGCTCGGGACTAGCTGTGAATGAGCAGTTCTTC. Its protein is CASSSGLAVNEQFF.

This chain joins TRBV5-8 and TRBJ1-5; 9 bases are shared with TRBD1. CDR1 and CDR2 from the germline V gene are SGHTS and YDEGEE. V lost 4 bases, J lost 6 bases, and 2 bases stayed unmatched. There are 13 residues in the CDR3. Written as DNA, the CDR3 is TGTGCCAGCAGCCCGGACAGGGGTCAGCCCCAGCATTTT. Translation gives CASSPDRGQPQHF.

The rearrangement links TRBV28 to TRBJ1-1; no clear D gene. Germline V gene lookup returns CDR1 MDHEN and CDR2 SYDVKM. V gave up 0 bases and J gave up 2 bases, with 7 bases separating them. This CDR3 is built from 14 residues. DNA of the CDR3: TGTGCCAGCAGTTTATGGTCCAGTAACACTGAAGCTTTCTTT. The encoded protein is CASSLWSSNTEAFF.

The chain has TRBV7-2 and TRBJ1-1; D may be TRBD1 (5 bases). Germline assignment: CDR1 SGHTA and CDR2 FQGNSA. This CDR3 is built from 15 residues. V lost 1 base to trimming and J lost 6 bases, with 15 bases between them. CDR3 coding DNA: TGTGCCAGCAGCTTAGATCTGAGGGACGGCTCTGAAGCTTTCTTT. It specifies CASSLDLRDGSEAFF.

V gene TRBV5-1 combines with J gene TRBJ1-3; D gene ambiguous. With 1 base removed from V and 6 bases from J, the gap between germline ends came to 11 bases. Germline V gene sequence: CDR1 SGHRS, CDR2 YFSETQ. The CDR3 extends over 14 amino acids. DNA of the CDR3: TGCGCCAGCAGCTTGCTCGACGGAGAAAACACCATATATTTT. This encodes CASSLLDGENTIYF.

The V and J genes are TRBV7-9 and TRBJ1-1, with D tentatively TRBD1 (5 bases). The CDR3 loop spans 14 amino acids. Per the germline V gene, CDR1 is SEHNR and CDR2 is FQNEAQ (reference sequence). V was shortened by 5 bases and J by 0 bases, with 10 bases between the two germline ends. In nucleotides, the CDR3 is TGTGCCAGCAGCCTGGGGGGGATGAACACTGAAGCTTTCTTT. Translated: CASSLGGMNTEAFF.

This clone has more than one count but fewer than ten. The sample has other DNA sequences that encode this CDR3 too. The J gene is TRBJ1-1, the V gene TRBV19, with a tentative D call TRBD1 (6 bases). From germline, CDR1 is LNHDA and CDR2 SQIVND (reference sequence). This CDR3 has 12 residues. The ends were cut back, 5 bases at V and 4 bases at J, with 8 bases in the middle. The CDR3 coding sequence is TGTGCCAGTAGTGTACAGGGCACTGAAGCTTTCTTT. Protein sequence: CASSVQGTEAFF.